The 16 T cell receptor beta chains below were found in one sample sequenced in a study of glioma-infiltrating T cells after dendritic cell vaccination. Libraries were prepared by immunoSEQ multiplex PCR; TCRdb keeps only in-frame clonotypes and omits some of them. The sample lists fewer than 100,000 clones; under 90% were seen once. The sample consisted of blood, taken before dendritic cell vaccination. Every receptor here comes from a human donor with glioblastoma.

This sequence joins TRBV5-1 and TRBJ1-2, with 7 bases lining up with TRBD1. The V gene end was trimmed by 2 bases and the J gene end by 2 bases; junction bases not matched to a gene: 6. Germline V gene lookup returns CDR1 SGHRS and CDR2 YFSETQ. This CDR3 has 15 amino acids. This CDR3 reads CASSLGTVGNYGYTF. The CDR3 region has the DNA TGCGCCAGCAGCTTAGGGACAGTCGGGAACTATGGCTACACCTTC.

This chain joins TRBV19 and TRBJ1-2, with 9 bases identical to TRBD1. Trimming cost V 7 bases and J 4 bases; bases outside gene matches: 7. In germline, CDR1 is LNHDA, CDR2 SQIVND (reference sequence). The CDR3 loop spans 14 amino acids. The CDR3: CASTEQGASYGYTF. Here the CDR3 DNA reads TGTGCCAGTACGGAACAGGGGGCGAGCTATGGCTACACCTTC.

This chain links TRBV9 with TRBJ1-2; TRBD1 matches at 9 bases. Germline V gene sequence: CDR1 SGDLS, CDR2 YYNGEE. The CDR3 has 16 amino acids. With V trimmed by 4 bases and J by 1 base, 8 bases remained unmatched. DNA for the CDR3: TGTGCCAGCAGCCCCACAGGGGGCTTAGGTAACTATGGCTACACCTTC. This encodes CASSPTGGLGNYGYTF.

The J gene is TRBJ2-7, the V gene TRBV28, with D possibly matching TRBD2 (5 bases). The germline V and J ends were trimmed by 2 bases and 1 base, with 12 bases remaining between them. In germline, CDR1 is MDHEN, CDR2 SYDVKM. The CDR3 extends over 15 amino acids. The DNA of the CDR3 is TGTGCCAGCAGTTTACCTGAGGGTTCTTCCTACGAGCAGTACTTC. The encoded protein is CASSLPEGSSYEQYF.

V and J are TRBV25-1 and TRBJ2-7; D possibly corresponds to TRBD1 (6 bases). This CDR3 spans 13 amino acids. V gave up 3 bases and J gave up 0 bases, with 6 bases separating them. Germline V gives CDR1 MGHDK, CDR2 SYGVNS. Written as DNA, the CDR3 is TGTGCCAGCAGTGAGGGGGCCTCCTACGAGCAGTACTTC. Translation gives CASSEGASYEQYF.

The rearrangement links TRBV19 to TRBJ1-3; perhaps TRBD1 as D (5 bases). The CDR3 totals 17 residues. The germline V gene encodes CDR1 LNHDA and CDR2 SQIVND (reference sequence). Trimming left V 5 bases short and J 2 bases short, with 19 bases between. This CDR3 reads CASSDALRDYTGNTIYF. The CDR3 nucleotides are TGTGCCAGTAGTGATGCTCTCCGGGACTATACTGGAAACACCATATATTTT.

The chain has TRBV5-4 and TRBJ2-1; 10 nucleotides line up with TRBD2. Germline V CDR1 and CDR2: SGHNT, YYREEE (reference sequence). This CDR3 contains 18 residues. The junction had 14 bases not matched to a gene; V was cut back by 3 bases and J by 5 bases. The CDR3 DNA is TGTGCCAGCAGCTCCGACCGACTAGCGGGCCTAGGGGACAATGAGCAGTTCTTC. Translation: CASSSDRLAGLGDNEQFF. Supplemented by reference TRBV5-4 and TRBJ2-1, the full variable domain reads ETGVTQSPTHLIKTRGQQVTLRCSSQSGHNTVSWYQQALGQGPQFIFQYYREEENGRGNFPPRFSGLQFPNYSSELNVNALELDDSALYLCASSSDRLAGLGDNEQFFGPGTRLTVL.

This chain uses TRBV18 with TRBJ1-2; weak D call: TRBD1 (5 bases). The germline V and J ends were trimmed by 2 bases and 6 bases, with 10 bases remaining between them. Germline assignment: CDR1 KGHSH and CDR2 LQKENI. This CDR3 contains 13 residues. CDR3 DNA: TGTGCCAGCTCACCAGGGCAGGGCCATGGCTACACCTTC. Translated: CASSPGQGHGYTF. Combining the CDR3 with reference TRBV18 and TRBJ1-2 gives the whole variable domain NAGVMQNPRHLVRRRGQEARLRCSPMKGHSHVYWYRQLPEEGLKFMVYLQKENIIDESGMPKERFSAEFPKEGPSILRIQQVVRGDSAAYFCASSPGQGHGYTFGSGTRLTVV.

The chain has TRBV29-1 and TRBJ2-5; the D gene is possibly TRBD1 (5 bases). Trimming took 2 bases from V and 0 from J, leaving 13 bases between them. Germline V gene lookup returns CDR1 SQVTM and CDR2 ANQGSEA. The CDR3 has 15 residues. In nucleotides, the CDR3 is TGCAGCGTTGAATCACCACAGGAGTACCAAGAGACCCAGTACTTC. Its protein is CSVESPQEYQETQYF.

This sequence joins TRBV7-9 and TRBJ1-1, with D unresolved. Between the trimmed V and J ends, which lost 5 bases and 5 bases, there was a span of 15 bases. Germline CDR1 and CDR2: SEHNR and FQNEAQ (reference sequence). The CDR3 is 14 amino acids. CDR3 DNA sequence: TGTGCCAGCAGCGGAAAAGCGCGATGGACTGAAGCTTTCTTT. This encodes CASSGKARWTEAFF.

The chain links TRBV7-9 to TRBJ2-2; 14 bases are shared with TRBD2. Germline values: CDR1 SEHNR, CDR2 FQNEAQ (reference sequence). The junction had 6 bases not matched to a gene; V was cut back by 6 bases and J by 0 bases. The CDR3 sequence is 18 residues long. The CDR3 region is CASREPGLAGANTGELFF. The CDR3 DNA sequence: TGTGCCAGCAGAGAGCCGGGACTAGCGGGAGCGAACACCGGGGAGCTGTTTTTT.

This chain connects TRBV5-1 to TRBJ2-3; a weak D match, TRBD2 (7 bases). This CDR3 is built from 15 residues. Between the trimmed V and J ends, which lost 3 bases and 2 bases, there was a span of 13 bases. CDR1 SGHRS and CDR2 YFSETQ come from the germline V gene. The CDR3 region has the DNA TGCGCCAGCAGCTGGGGGCTAGCGGACACAGATACGCAGTATTTT. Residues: CASSWGLADTDTQYF.

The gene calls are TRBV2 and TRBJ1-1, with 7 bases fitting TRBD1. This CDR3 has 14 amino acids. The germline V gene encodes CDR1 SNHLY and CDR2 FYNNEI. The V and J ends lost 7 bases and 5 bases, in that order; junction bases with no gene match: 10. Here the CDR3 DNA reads TGTGCCAGCAACACCGGGACAGAGAGAACTGAAGCTTTCTTT. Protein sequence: CASNTGTERTEAFF. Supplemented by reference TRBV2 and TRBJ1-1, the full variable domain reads EPEVTQTPSHQVTQMGQEVILRCVPISNHLYFYWYRQILGQKVEFLVSFYNNEISEKSEIFDDQFSVERPDGSNFTLKIRSTKLEDSAMYFCASNTGTERTEAFFGQGTRLTVV.

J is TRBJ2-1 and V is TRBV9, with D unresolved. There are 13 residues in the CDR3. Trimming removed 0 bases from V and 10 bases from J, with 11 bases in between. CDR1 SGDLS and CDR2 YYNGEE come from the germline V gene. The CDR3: CASSVARYGEQFF. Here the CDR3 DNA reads TGTGCCAGCAGCGTAGCTCGGTACGGGGAGCAGTTCTTC.

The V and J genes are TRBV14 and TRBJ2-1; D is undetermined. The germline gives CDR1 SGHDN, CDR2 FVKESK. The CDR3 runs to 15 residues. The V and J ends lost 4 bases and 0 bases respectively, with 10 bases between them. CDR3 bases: TGTGCCAGCAGCCGGTGGGCTGGCTCCTACAATGAGCAGTTCTTC. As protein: CASSRWAGSYNEQFF.

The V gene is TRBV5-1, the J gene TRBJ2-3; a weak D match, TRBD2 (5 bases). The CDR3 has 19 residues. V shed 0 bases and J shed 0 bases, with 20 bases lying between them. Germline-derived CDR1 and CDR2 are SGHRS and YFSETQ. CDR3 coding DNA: TGCGCCAGCAGCTTGGCCTATATGGCGGGCCCCTCTAGCACAGATACGCAGTATTTT. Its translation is CASSLAYMAGPSSTDTQYF.